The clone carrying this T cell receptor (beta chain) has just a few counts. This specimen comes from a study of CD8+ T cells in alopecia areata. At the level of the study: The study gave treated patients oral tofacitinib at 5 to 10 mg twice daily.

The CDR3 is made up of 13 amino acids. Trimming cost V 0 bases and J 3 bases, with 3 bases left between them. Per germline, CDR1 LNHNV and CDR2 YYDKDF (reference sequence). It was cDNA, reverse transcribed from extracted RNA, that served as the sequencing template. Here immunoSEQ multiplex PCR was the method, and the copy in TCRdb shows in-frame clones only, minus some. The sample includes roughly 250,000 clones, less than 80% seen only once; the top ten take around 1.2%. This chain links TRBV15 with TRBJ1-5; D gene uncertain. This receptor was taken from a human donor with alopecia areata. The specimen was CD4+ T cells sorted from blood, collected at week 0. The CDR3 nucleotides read TGTGCCACCAGCAGAGATCCCAATCAGCCCCAGCATTTT. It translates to CATSRDPNQPQHF.